The 11 T cell receptor beta chains below come from one sample, sequenced in a study of blood T cells in healthy people across ages. It was with a sample-barcoded 5' primer and a J-beta primer mix that a second PCR of roughly 7 to 12 cycles was run. TCRdb re-called the 5' RACE reads with MiXCR, one entry per CDR3 protein. The sample shows roughly 1,000,000 distinct CDR3 sequences, almost 25% of them seen only once. These records were also assigned to another study, of T cells of mothers and their children.

Sequencing was performed on blood. The receptors originated from a girl aged 2 to 9 in good health.

The CDR3 loop is CASSLVPSGANVLTF. In nucleotides, the CDR3 is TGTGCCAGCAGCTTAGTTCCCTCTGGGGCCAACGTCCTGACTTTC. The chain joins TRBV7-3 to TRBJ2-6; D ambiguous. Germline lookup yields CDR1 SGHTA and CDR2 FQGTGA. V shed 2 bases and J shed 0 bases, with 5 bases lying between them. The CDR3 runs to 15 residues.

This clonotype was counted only a few times. The chain links TRBV12-3 or TRBV12-4 to TRBJ2-7, with D possibly matching TRBD2 (6 bases). This CDR3 comprises 16 residues. V was clipped by 3 bases and J by 1 base, with 16 bases between them. The DNA of the CDR3 is TGTGCCAGCAGTTTTATGGAGGGCCGGGGGTCCTACGAGCAGTACTTC. Protein sequence: CASSFMEGRGSYEQYF.

This clonotype came up a few times. This chain links TRBV4-3 with TRBJ1-1; no firm D call. Trimming stripped 0 bases from V and 0 bases from J, with 8 bases between. The CDR3 loop spans 15 amino acids. Germline V gene data show CDR1 as LGHNA and CDR2 as YSLEER. The CDR3 sequence: CASSQDMDMNTEAFF. Written as DNA, the CDR3 is TGCGCCAGCAGCCAAGATATGGATATGAACACTGAAGCTTTCTTT.

The chain carries TRBV6-2 or TRBV6-3 and TRBJ2-3, with D hard to call. This CDR3 spans 13 amino acids. Looked up from germline, CDR1 is MNHEY and CDR2 is SVGEGT. V gave up 6 bases and J gave up 3 bases, with 10 bases separating them. In DNA, the CDR3 is TGTGCCAGCAGAGACGACGTAACAGATACGCAGTATTTT. It specifies CASRDDVTDTQYF.

This clonotype occurred a few times. The chain joins TRBV6-6 to TRBJ2-5, with unresolved D. The J call may be mistaken, given a closer DNA end match to TRBJ2-7. CDR1 is MNHNY, CDR2 SVGAGI, per germline (reference sequence). The CDR3 has 13 amino acids. CDR3 bases: TGTGCCAGCAGTATACATCTTTTGGACGAGCAGTACTTC. It encodes CASSIHLLDEQYF.

This clonotype was counted only a few times. The J gene is TRBJ2-3, the V gene TRBV7-2; 7 positions agree with TRBD2. The V gene's germline CDR1 is SGHTA and CDR2 FQGNSA. The CDR3 consists of 15 residues. Germline trimming cut 4 bases from V and 2 bases from J; bases unmatched to any gene: 6. The chain's CDR3 is CASSYQAGLTDTQYF. Written as DNA, the CDR3 is TGTGCCAGCAGCTACCAAGCGGGGCTCACAGATACGCAGTATTTT.

The gene calls are TRBV7-9 and TRBJ2-1; a weak D match, TRBD1 (5 bases). V was cut by 5 bases and J by 4 bases, with 21 bases left in between. Per germline, CDR1 SEHNR and CDR2 FQNEAQ (reference sequence). There are 17 residues in the CDR3. CDR3 sequence reads: CASSPYRPDGAYNEQFF. The CDR3 DNA reads as TGTGCCAGCAGCCCATACCGCCCGGATGGGGCTTACAATGAGCAGTTCTTC.

The chain links TRBV12-3 or TRBV12-4 to TRBJ1-5; 10 bases line up with TRBD1. This CDR3 has 14 residues. The V segment lost 5 bases and the J segment 6 bases; nucleotides outside the gene matches: 4. The CDR3 region has the DNA TGTGCCAGCAGTCCCGGGACAGGGGTTCAGCCCCAGCATTTT. Protein sequence: CASSPGTGVQPQHF.

The chain employs TRBV5-6 and TRBJ2-5; TRBD1 matches at 9 bases. With the DNA end fitting TRBJ2-1 better, the J assignment may be wrong. The CDR3 extends over 15 amino acids. CDR1 and CDR2 (germline): SGHDT, YYEEEE. CDR3 coding DNA: TGTGCCAGCAGCCCGCTGGGACAGGGATTCAATGAGCAGTTCTTC. It codes for CASSPLGQGFNEQFF.

The rearrangement links TRBV11-1 to TRBJ2-5, with 10 bases matching TRBD1. There are 15 residues in the CDR3. CDR1 and CDR2 (germline): SGHAT, FQDESV (reference sequence). V gave up 5 bases and J gave up 4 bases; unmatched junction bases: 7. The CDR3 sequence: CASSRRTGGGETQYF. The CDR3 DNA reads as TGTGCCAGCAGCCGTCGGACAGGGGGAGGAGAGACCCAGTACTTC.

The chain carries TRBV15 and TRBJ2-1; 9 nucleotides match TRBD1. The J call may be in error: the DNA end matches TRBJ2-5 better. The germline V gene encodes CDR1 LNHNV and CDR2 YYDKDF (reference sequence). CDR3 length equals 15 residues. CDR3 nucleotides: TGTGCCACCAGCAGCGGGGGGACAGGGCCAGAGACCCAGTACTTC. It specifies CATSSGGTGPETQYF.